The rows below give T cell receptor beta chains drawn from one sample of a study of T cells in Graves' hyperthyroidism and ophthalmopathy. TCRdb fed the multiplex PCR reads into MiXCR, producing one record per CDR3 protein. The table includes hundreds of thousands of distinct CDR3 sequences, around 16% detected once. The material sequenced was blood. The origin of the receptors is a woman in her thirties or forties with Graves' ophthalmopathy. Both conserved end residues are part of each CDR3. The D gene is left open where the match is weak. Clone size is not always given. Where it is, it says once, few, many or a class for expanded clones.

j_call d_call clone_size v_call cdr3_nt cdr3_aa
TRBJ2-3 TRBD2 - TRBV29-1 TGCAGCGTGGGCCCGACTAGCTTTTATCCAGATACGCAGTATTTT CSVGPTSFYPDTQYF
TRBJ1-1 - many TRBV20-1 TGCAGTGCTAGAGATACGCCTGAAGCTTTCTTT CSARDTPEAFF
TRBJ2-2 TRBD2 - TRBV6-2/TRBV6-3 TGTGCCAGCAAACGGGGGGGAGACACCGGGGAGCTGTTTTTT CASKRGGDTGELFF
TRBJ2-1 - many TRBV6-2/TRBV6-3 TGTGCCAGCGGGGTCTACAATGAGCAGTTCTTC CASGVYNEQFF
TRBJ2-1 TRBD2 few TRBV20-1 TGCAGTGCGTTAACTAGCGGGAAGACAAATGAGCAGTTCTTC CSALTSGKTNEQFF
TRBJ2-6 - - TRBV6-2/TRBV6-3 TGTGCCAGCAGTTCCCACAGGGCTGGGGCCAACGTCCTGACTTTC CASSSHRAGANVLTF
TRBJ2-7 - many TRBV11-2 TGTGCCAGCAGCTTAGTCCACAACTCCTACGAGCAGTACTTC CASSLVHNSYEQYF
TRBJ2-1 TRBD2 - TRBV20-1 TGCAGTGCTAATGGACTAGCGGGGGGTACGTACAATGAGCAGTTCTTC CSANGLAGGTYNEQFF
TRBJ2-7 TRBD1 - TRBV12-5 TGTGCTAGTGGTTTGGACTCCGGGACAGGAGATTACGAGCAGTACTTC CASGLDSGTGDYEQYF
TRBJ2-7 - few TRBV3-1 TGTGCCAGCAGCCTAAGAGCGGCAACCTACGAGCAGTACTTC CASSLRAATYEQYF
TRBJ2-2 TRBD2 - TRBV27 TGTGCCAGCAGAGGAGCGGGGGGCAGGAACACCGGGGAGCTGTTTTTT CASRGAGGRNTGELFF
TRBJ1-2 - few TRBV11-2 TGTGCCAGCAGCTCCCCGGGACGCCGAGGGGATGGCTACACCTTC CASSSPGRRGDGYTF
TRBJ1-5 - few TRBV20-1 TGCAGTGTACGAAAAGGGCCGGGTCAGCCCCAGCATTTT CSVRKGPGQPQHF
TRBJ1-1 - - TRBV10-3 TGTGCCATCAGTGGACAACAGGGCGCTGAAGCTTTCTTT CAISGQQGAEAFF
TRBJ1-2 - many TRBV20-1 TGCAGTGCTAGAGACTCCCAGGAGGTTAACTATGGCTACACCTTC CSARDSQEVNYGYTF
TRBJ2-1 TRBD2 few TRBV27 TGTGCCAGCAGTTTATCGCGGGAGGGTTACAATGAGCAGTTCTTC CASSLSREGYNEQFF
TRBJ2-7 - - TRBV29-1 TGCAGCGTTGAAGTGGTCGGCGCGCCCTACGAGCAGTACTTC CSVEVVGAPYEQYF
TRBJ1-2 - many TRBV3-1 TGTGCCAGCAGCCAAGAGGGCTATGGCTACACCTTC CASSQEGYGYTF
TRBJ1-2 - - TRBV7-9 TGTGCCAGCAGCTTGGGGACACAGGCCTATGGCTACACCTTC CASSLGTQAYGYTF
TRBJ2-3 - many TRBV27 TGTGCCAGCAGTTTTGCCCTCCGCACAGATACGCAGTATTTT CASSFALRTDTQYF
TRBJ1-1 - few TRBV20-1 TGCAGTGCTAGAGATGAGGGGAAAGTCACTGAAGCTTTCTTT CSARDEGKVTEAFF
TRBJ1-1 - many TRBV29-1 TGCAGCTTTTCGTGGGGCACTGAAGCTTTCTTT CSFSWGTEAFF
TRBJ1-2 TRBD1 many TRBV3-1 TGTGCCAGCACCCCCGGGACAGACGCTAACTATGGCTACACCTTC CASTPGTDANYGYTF
TRBJ1-1 TRBD1 many TRBV5-5 TGTGCCAGCAGCTTGTACGGAGACAGGGTGGGGACTGAAGCTTTCTTT CASSLYGDRVGTEAFF
TRBJ1-5 - many TRBV6-1 TGTGCCAGCAGCCGGGACCGCAGCAATCAGCCCCAGCATTTT CASSRDRSNQPQHF
TRBJ1-1 - few TRBV19 TGTGCCAGTAGTGCCCCCCTCCCTTTGTGGGGGGTCATGAACACTGAAGCTTTCTTT CASSAPLPLWGVMNTEAFF
TRBJ1-1 - once TRBV19 TGTGCCAGTAGTATTCAGGCGGGGGACACTGAAGCTTTCTTT CASSIQAGDTEAFF
TRBJ2-5 - many TRBV2 TGTGCCAGCAGGCGTGTCGGGTATTACCAAGAGACCCAGTACTTC CASRRVGYYQETQYF
TRBJ2-7 - many TRBV30 TGTGCCTGGAGTGTGACAGCCTACGAGCAGTACTTC CAWSVTAYEQYF
TRBJ2-1 - many TRBV18 TGTGCCAGCTCACCACCGTGGCAGGGCCACAATGAGCAGTTCTTC CASSPPWQGHNEQFF
TRBJ2-7 - many TRBV6-1 TGTGCCAGCAGCGCTAACCCAGGGGTGCAAACCTACGAGCAGTACTTC CASSANPGVQTYEQYF
TRBJ2-1 - few TRBV29-1 TGCAGCGTTGCTTGGACTGAGCAGTTCTTC CSVAWTEQFF
TRBJ2-5 - many TRBV7-8 TGTGCCAGCAGCTTATCGACTGCAGAGACCCAGTACTTC CASSLSTAETQYF
TRBJ2-1 TRBD1 - TRBV19 TGTGCCAGTAGTGGGGGACAGAGGCCTTACAATGAGCAGTTCTTC CASSGGQRPYNEQFF
TRBJ2-2 TRBD2 few TRBV6-9 TGTGCCAGCAGTTACTTAAAGCGGGGAAGGTTCACCGGGGAGCTGTTTTTT CASSYLKRGRFTGELFF
TRBJ1-3 - - TRBV29-1 TGCAGCGCTGGTGGAGGGGGTTTCTCTGGAAACACCATATATTTT CSAGGGGFSGNTIYF
TRBJ1-3 TRBD1 - TRBV6-2/TRBV6-3 TGTGCCAGCAGCAGACAGGGAGACACCATATATTTT CASSRQGDTIYF
TRBJ1-1 - - TRBV10-1 TGCGCCAGCAGTGAGTCGTTCGGGACGGCCACTGAAGCTTTCTTT CASSESFGTATEAFF
TRBJ1-6 TRBD1 many TRBV18 TGTGCCAGCTCACGTGGACAGGGGTATTCACCCCTCCACTTT CASSRGQGYSPLHF
TRBJ2-3 TRBD1 many TRBV2 TGTGCCAGCAGGGGGACAGGGGGCACAGATACGCAGTATTTT CASRGTGGTDTQYF
TRBJ2-1 TRBD1 - TRBV7-9 TGTGCCAGCAGCTTAGAGGGGGCAGGGAATTTTGAGCAGTTCTTC CASSLEGAGNFEQFF
TRBJ1-2 - - TRBV20-1 TGCAGTGCTTCCCCCCCCTGGACGGACTATGGCTACACCTTC CSASPPWTDYGYTF
TRBJ2-6 TRBD1 - TRBV18 TGTGCCAGCTCACCTCCCCCGGGACAGGGAGGTAGGGCCAACGTCCTGACTTTC CASSPPPGQGGRANVLTF
TRBJ2-5 - few TRBV7-9 TGTGCCAGCAGCCCCCAGCTGGAAGAGACCCAGTACTTC CASSPQLEETQYF
TRBJ1-6 - - TRBV5-1 TGCGCCAGCAGCTTGTTGGGCTCAGGGGCATATTCACCCCTCCACTTT CASSLLGSGAYSPLHF
TRBJ1-1 - many TRBV30 TGTGCCTGGAGTGCAGGGCACGGGACTGAAGCTTTCTTT CAWSAGHGTEAFF
TRBJ2-1 TRBD2 - TRBV6-1 TGTGCCAGCAGTGGACAGGGACTAGCGGGGAGCTACCAGTTCTTC CASSGQGLAGSYQFF
TRBJ1-5 - many TRBV20-1 TGCAGTGCTGCAAGACATCAGCCCCAGCATTTT CSAARHQPQHF
TRBJ2-3 - many TRBV20-1 TGCAGTGCCTCCCTTCGGCAGAGTGCAGATACGCAGTATTTT CSASLRQSADTQYF
TRBJ2-7 TRBD1 many TRBV2 TGTGCCAGCAGCGGACAGGGCAAAGGATACGAGCAGTACTTC CASSGQGKGYEQYF
TRBJ2-1 TRBD2 many TRBV28 TGTGCCAGCACCCCTAGCGGGAGTTACAATGAGCAGTTCTTC CASTPSGSYNEQFF
TRBJ1-5 TRBD1 - TRBV19 TGTGCCAGTAGTATAGGGGACACAGGGGGTATCGGGATGCGCAATCAGCCCCAGCATTTT CASSIGDTGGIGMRNQPQHF
TRBJ1-2 TRBD1 - TRBV19 TGTGCCAGTAGTATTGGGACAGGGGGGCCCTATGGCTACACCTTC CASSIGTGGPYGYTF
TRBJ2-3 - many TRBV7-9 TGTGCCAGCAGCGGACCAGGAGATACGCAGTATTTT CASSGPGDTQYF
TRBJ1-4 TRBD1 - TRBV4-2 TGTGCCAGCAGCCAAGGTGCGGGACAGGGGAATGAAAAACTGTTTTTT CASSQGAGQGNEKLFF